Following are 11 T cell receptor beta chains from one sample sequenced in a study of blood T cells in healthy people across ages (dated by TCRdb to the mid-2010s). The receptor library was made with 5' RACE. Sequenced on an Illumina HiSeq 2500. A second PCR of about 7 to 12 cycles was performed with a sample-barcoded 5' primer and a J-beta primer mix. TCRdb handled the public reads itself, with Q25 trimming in fastp and clone calling in MiXCR, and kept productive beta chains. Rows matching on CDR3 protein sequence are summarized as one entry with the most common DNA and genes. The sample table contains about 640,000 distinct CDR3 sequences; only one count was recorded for roughly 50% of them. The ten most abundant clones make up over 30% of the sample. Sequenced sample: blood. Receptors originate from a man aged 60 to 69 in good health.

In its sample, this clonotype was seen a few times. The rearrangement uses TRBV18 and TRBJ2-4; 8 bases align to TRBD1. Germline V gene lookup returns CDR1 KGHSH and CDR2 LQKENI. V lost 5 bases to trimming and J lost 9 bases; unmatched junction nucleotides: 12. This CDR3 has 15 residues. In DNA, the CDR3 is TGTGCCAGCTCAGAACGACAGGGGACTGTTTCCATTCAGTACTTC. Its protein product is CASSERQGTVSIQYF.

About this clonotype itself: A much bigger clone sits one base away, suggesting this may be a read error. This chain links TRBV7-8 with TRBJ2-5; D uncertain. The CDR3 has 13 residues. Germline CDR1 is SGHVS and CDR2 is FQNEAQ. V was shortened by 3 bases and J by 11 bases, with 16 bases between the two germline ends. The chain's CDR3 is CASSFSNIGEQYF. In nucleotides, the CDR3 is TGTGCCAGCAGCTTCTCGAACATTGGTGAGCAGTACTTC. Variable domain in full (rest from reference TRBV7-8 and TRBJ2-5): GAGVSQSPRYKVAKRGQDVALRCDPISGHVSLFWYQQALGQGPEFLTYFQNEAQLDKSGLPSDRFFAERPEGSVSTLKIQRTQQEDSAVYLCASSFSNIGEQYFGPGTRLLVL.

The chain carries TRBV6-2 or TRBV6-3 and TRBJ1-2; 12 nucleotides match TRBD1. Germline trimming cut 6 bases from V and 5 bases from J; bases unmatched to any gene: 7. CDR3 size: 15 residues. Germline V gives CDR1 MNHEY, CDR2 SVGEGT. DNA of the CDR3: TGTGCCAGCAGAACCGGGACAGGGGGCGAATATGGCTACACCTTC. This codes for CASRTGTGGEYGYTF.

The chain carries TRBV3-1 and TRBJ2-1, with 9 bases fitting TRBD2. V trimming: 6 bases; J trimming: 9 bases; junction bases outside the gene matches: 12. This CDR3 has 15 amino acids. Germline CDR1 is LGHDT and CDR2 is YNNKEL (reference sequence). The CDR3 region is CASSSLAGGRAEQFF. In DNA form, the CDR3 reads TGTGCCAGCAGTTCCCTCGCGGGGGGGCGAGCTGAGCAGTTCTTC.

This clonotype was counted a few times. An end of the junction differs from the germline gene, which may be a read error. The V and J genes are TRBV4-1 and TRBJ1-2; 8 nucleotides line up with TRBD1. The germline V gene encodes CDR1 MGHRA and CDR2 YSYEKL. CDR3 length equals 15 residues. CDR3 sequence (DNA): TGTGCCAGCAGCCAAGGACAGGGCCCGAACTATGGCTACACCTTC. Its protein is CASSQGQGPNYGYTF.

The chain links TRBV29-1 to TRBJ2-5, with D perhaps matching TRBD1 (7 bases). The last part of the DNA fits TRBJ2-7 better; the J call may be wrong. Germline CDR1 and CDR2: SQVTM and ANQGSEA. The CDR3 extends over 14 amino acids. The CDR3 loop reads CSVELPQGGYEQYF. The CDR3 region has the DNA TGCAGCGTTGAATTGCCCCAGGGGGGCTACGAGCAGTACTTC.

The chain employs TRBV10-3 and TRBJ2-7; TRBD2 might be the D (5 bases). Trimming pared 0 bases from V and 4 bases from J, leaving 13 bases between. Germline-derived CDR1 and CDR2 are ENHRY and SYGVKD. The CDR3 totals 15 residues. CDR3 in amino acids: CAISESVSSSYEQYF. In DNA, the CDR3 is TGTGCCATCAGTGAGTCGGTTTCTAGCTCATACGAGCAGTACTTC.

This clonotype was observed a handful of times. The rearrangement links TRBV5-6 to TRBJ2-3; D is undetermined. The CDR3 runs to 16 residues. Germline CDR1 and CDR2: SGHDT and YYEEEE. V was trimmed by 4 bases and J by 0 bases, leaving 15 bases between them. CDR3 nucleotide sequence: TGTGCCAGCAGCCCCACTGTCAGGTCTAGCACAGATACGCAGTATTTT. It translates to CASSPTVRSSTDTQYF.

For this clonotype: A junction end diverges from the germline sequence, so it may reflect a read error. The chain employs TRBV11-2 and TRBJ2-2; D gene unclear. This CDR3 is 15 amino acids long. Germline CDR1 is SGHAT and CDR2 is FQNNGV. The DNA for the CDR3 is TGCGCCAGCAGCTTACTCAGTTCCGGCTCCGGGGAGCTGTTTTTT. Amino acid sequence: CASSLLSSGSGELFF.

This clonotype has just one count. The V call is TRBV7-8, the J call TRBJ2-7; 10 nucleotides line up with TRBD2. The ends lost 5 bases at V and 1 base at J; junction bases unmatched: 8. Germline V lookup: CDR1 SGHVS, CDR2 FQNEAQ. The CDR3 totals 16 residues. The DNA of the CDR3 is TGTGCCAGCAGCCCCAAGACTAGCGGGTCGTCCTACGAGCAGTACTTC. Translating gives CASSPKTSGSSYEQYF.

The chain carries TRBV20-1 and TRBJ2-1, with TRBD2 identical over 9 bases. The J call may be mistaken, given a closer DNA end match to TRBJ2-7. Germline V gene sequence: CDR1 DFQATT, CDR2 SNEGSKA (reference sequence). This CDR3 spans 15 amino acids. CDR3 residues: CSVAKAGGSYNEQYF. CDR3 sequence (DNA): TGCAGTGTTGCGAAAGCGGGGGGTTCCTACAATGAGCAGTACTTC.